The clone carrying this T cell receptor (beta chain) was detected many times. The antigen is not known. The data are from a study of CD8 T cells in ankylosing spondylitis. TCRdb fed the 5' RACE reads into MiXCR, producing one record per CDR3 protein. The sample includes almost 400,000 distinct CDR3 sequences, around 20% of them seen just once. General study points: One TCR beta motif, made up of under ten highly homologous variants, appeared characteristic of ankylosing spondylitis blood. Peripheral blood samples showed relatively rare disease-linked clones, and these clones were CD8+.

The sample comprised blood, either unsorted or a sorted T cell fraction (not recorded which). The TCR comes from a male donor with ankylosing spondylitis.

The CDR3 loop reads CASSLARNIQYF. In nucleotides, the CDR3 is TGTGCCAGCAGTTTAGCTAGAAACATTCAGTACTTC. The gene calls are TRBV12-3 or TRBV12-4 and TRBJ2-4, with D unclear. The V gene lost 0 bases and the J gene lost 6 bases, with 3 bases spanning the gap. This CDR3 spans 12 amino acids.